This TCR beta chain was sequenced for a study of cytomegalovirus exposure and HLA in healthy donors. The study, taken as a whole, reports: Analyzed later, most CMV-associated TCR beta chains appeared HLA-restricted.

This clone is a singleton in its sample. The antigen remains undetermined. The germline CDR1 and CDR2 sequences are LGHNA and YSLEER. The CDR3 is made up of 16 amino acids. Trimming removed 2 bases at V and 5 bases at J, with 15 bases between. Researchers ran the PCR with 60 Vbeta and 13 Jbeta primers. TCRdb keeps only in-frame clones here, not all; method: immunoSEQ multiplex PCR. The table includes about 130,000 clones, roughly 80% detected once. The sequence derives from a man in his late teens or twenties in good health and CMV-seropositive. Sample: PBMCs. The chain couples TRBV4-3 to TRBJ2-2; a weak D match, TRBD2 (7 bases). Here the CDR3 reads CASSQRTAGGTGELFF. The CDR3 DNA follows: TGCGCCAGCAGCCAAAGGACAGCCGGGGGGACCGGGGAGCTGTTTTTT.